What follows are 13 T cell receptor beta chains derived from one specimen sequenced in a study of T-cell memory formation after mild COVID-19. TCRdb reprocessed the 5' RACE reads with MiXCR, giving one entry per CDR3 protein. The sample comprises 350,000 or so distinct CDR3 sequences, around 21% of which are singletons, and roughly an eighth rests with the top ten. The specimen was PBMCs or a T cell subset sorted from them (not recorded which). These receptors were taken from an adult woman who had mild COVID-19 (a few samples of this study predate the infection). Cell type and time point are not known.

A few counts support this clonotype. The CDR3 DNA is TGCGCCAGCAGCTGGGGGACAGTTGACTCCTACGAGCAGTACTTC. As protein: CASSWGTVDSYEQYF. The chain has TRBV5-1 and TRBJ2-7; 7 bases match TRBD1. Germline V gene lookup returns CDR1 SGHRS and CDR2 YFSETQ. With 3 bases clipped from V and 0 bases from J, the junction kept 6 bases outside the gene matches. The length of the CDR3 is 15 residues.

The chain employs TRBV12-3 or TRBV12-4 and TRBJ2-1, with D maybe TRBD1 (5 bases). Trimming took 7 bases from V and 10 from J, leaving 8 bases between them. The CDR3 sequence is 10 residues long. In DNA form, the CDR3 reads TGTGCCAGCAAGGGGCGAGAGCAGTTCTTC. As protein: CASKGREQFF.

This clonotype was observed a few times. V gene TRBV2 combines with J gene TRBJ2-3, with 8 nucleotides matching TRBD2. The CDR3 consists of 17 residues. The V segment lost 10 bases and the J segment 1 base; nucleotides outside the gene matches: 16. Germline CDR1 SNHLY, CDR2 FYNNEI. CDR3 protein: CAIPPGLEIGGTDTQYF. CDR3 nucleotides: TGTGCCATCCCCCCGGGACTAGAGATTGGGGGCACAGATACGCAGTATTTT. Combining the CDR3 with reference TRBV2 and TRBJ2-3 gives the whole variable domain EPEVTQTPSHQVTQMGQEVILRCVPISNHLYFYWYRQILGQKVEFLVSFYNNEISEKSEIFDDQFSVERPDGSNFTLKIRSTKLEDSAMYFCAIPPGLEIGGTDTQYFGPGTRLTVL.

The chain links TRBV3-1 to TRBJ1-2; no reliable D call. The CDR3 covers 14 residues. Germline CDR1 and CDR2: LGHDT and YNNKEL (reference sequence). V shed 4 bases and J shed 3 bases, with 12 bases lying between them. The CDR3 is CASSRGRADYGYTF. CDR3 DNA sequence: TGTGCCAGCAGCCGAGGACGGGCAGACTATGGCTACACCTTC.

This clonotype came up a few times. This chain joins TRBV7-2 and TRBJ2-4; D may be TRBD2 (7 bases). Trimming took 5 bases from V and 1 from J, leaving 21 bases between them. Germline CDR1 and CDR2: SGHTA and FQGNSA. The CDR3 consists of 18 residues. This CDR3 is CASSTPEGGGRAKNIQYF. CDR3 sequence (DNA): TGTGCCAGCAGCACCCCCGAGGGGGGGGGCCGGGCCAAAAACATTCAGTACTTC.

The genes are TRBV13 and TRBJ2-7; 8 bases fit TRBD2. V dropped 0 bases and J dropped 4; count of bases not matched to a gene: 5. Germline CDR1 reads PRHDT; CDR2 reads FYEKMQ (reference sequence). The CDR3 is made up of 15 amino acids. The CDR3 here is CASSLGGLALYEQYF. In nucleotides, the CDR3 is TGTGCCAGCAGCTTAGGAGGACTAGCATTATACGAGCAGTACTTC.

This rearrangement joins TRBV6-2 or TRBV6-3 to TRBJ2-7; D may be TRBD2 (5 bases). Germline CDR1 reads MNHEY; CDR2 reads SVGEGT. The CDR3 has 15 residues. The ends were cut back, 6 bases at V and 2 bases at J, with 17 bases in the middle. CDR3 residues: CASSHPTSVPYEQYF. For the CDR3, the DNA is TGTGCCAGCAGCCACCCCACTAGTGTTCCCTACGAGCAGTACTTC.

This rearrangement joins TRBV20-1 to TRBJ2-7, with D perhaps TRBD2 (5 bases). The V gene's germline CDR1 is DFQATT and CDR2 SNEGSKA (reference sequence). There are 15 residues in the CDR3. Trimming took off 0 bases at V and 1 base at J, with 13 bases between the two ends. Written as DNA, the CDR3 is TGCAGTGCTAGAGACGATCTGCGGGTGTCCTACGAGCAGTACTTC. It translates to CSARDDLRVSYEQYF.

This chain connects TRBV4-2 to TRBJ2-7; TRBD2 matches at 14 bases. CDR1 and CDR2 from the germline V gene are LGHNA and YNFKEQ. V gave up 4 bases and J gave up 2 bases; unmatched junction bases: 7. The CDR3 extends over 17 amino acids. The CDR3 reads CASSREGTSGGTYEQYF. The CDR3, as DNA: TGTGCCAGCAGCCGGGAAGGGACTAGCGGGGGTACCTACGAGCAGTACTTC.

The chain links TRBV19 to TRBJ1-6; D unclear. The V end was cut by 11 bases, the J end by 6 bases, with 14 bases between. Germline CDR1 reads LNHDA; CDR2 reads SQIVND (reference sequence). This CDR3 comprises 13 residues. CDR3 DNA: TGTGCCTGCCCGACACGAACTAATTCACCCCTCCACTTT. Its protein product is CACPTRTNSPLHF. Full variable domain (missing parts from reference TRBV19 and TRBJ1-6): DGGITQSPKYLFRKEGQNVTLSCEQNLNHDAMYWYRQDPGQGLRLIYYSQIVNDFQKGDIAEGYSVSREKKESFPLTVTSAQKNPTAFYLCACPTRTNSPLHFGNGTRLTVT.

This sequence joins TRBV4-1 and TRBJ1-3; tentative D call: TRBD1 (5 bases). The CDR3 runs to 14 residues. With 7 bases removed from V and 4 bases from J, the gap between germline ends came to 14 bases. The germline V gene has CDR1 MGHRA and CDR2 YSYEKL. Here the CDR3 reads CASTHSDRGNTIYF. The CDR3 bases are TGCGCCAGCACCCATTCCGACAGAGGAAACACCATATATTTT.

This clonotype was recorded a few times. This chain links TRBV4-1 with TRBJ1-2; no clear D. Germline values: CDR1 MGHRA, CDR2 YSYEKL. Trimming took off 4 bases at V and 4 bases at J, with 16 bases between the two ends. This CDR3 region has 15 residues. The CDR3 here is CASSLPAGEVYGYTF. For the CDR3, the DNA is TGCGCCAGCAGCCTCCCCGCCGGAGAGGTCTATGGCTACACCTTC.

This clonotype was counted a few times. J is TRBJ2-5 and V is TRBV6-6; TRBD2 aligns across 10 bases. From germline, CDR1 is MNHNY and CDR2 SVGAGI (reference sequence). This CDR3 contains 17 residues. Trimming cost V 2 bases and J 3 bases; bases outside gene matches: 9. The CDR3, as DNA: TGTGCCAGCAGTTACAGGGGTAGCGGGGGGATTAAAGAGACCCAGTACTTC. This sequence encodes CASSYRGSGGIKETQYF.